Listed here are 2 T cell receptor beta chains from one sample, sequenced in a study of cytomegalovirus exposure and HLA in healthy donors. Use of 60 Vbeta and 13 Jbeta primers characterized the PCR. Data came from immunoSEQ multiplex PCR; TCRdb stores just in-frame clones and leaves some out. The sample holds hundreds of thousands of clones, about four fifths seen once. Material for sequencing was PBMCs. The receptors were sampled from a man in his forties in good health and CMV-seropositive.

This clone was recorded once. The chain is built from TRBV5-6 and TRBJ2-7; 8 positions agree with TRBD2. The length of the CDR3 is 14 residues. Germline V gives CDR1 SGHDT, CDR2 YYEEEE. V shed 6 bases and J 3 bases; nucleotides not matched to a gene: 8. CDR3 sequence: CASTGREDFYEQYV. The CDR3, as DNA: TGTGCCAGCACGGGGCGGGAGGATTTCTACGAGCAGTACGTC.

This chain joins TRBV7-3 and TRBJ2-1, with TRBD1 as a possible D gene (5 bases). Looked up from germline, CDR1 is SGHTA and CDR2 is FQGTGA. Trimming shortened V by 1 base and J by 7 bases, and 11 bases separated the two germline ends. The CDR3 length is 14 residues. The DNA for the CDR3 is TGTGCCAGCAGCTTAAGTTTGGCAGGGAATGAGCAGTTCTTC. Encoded protein: CASSLSLAGNEQFF.